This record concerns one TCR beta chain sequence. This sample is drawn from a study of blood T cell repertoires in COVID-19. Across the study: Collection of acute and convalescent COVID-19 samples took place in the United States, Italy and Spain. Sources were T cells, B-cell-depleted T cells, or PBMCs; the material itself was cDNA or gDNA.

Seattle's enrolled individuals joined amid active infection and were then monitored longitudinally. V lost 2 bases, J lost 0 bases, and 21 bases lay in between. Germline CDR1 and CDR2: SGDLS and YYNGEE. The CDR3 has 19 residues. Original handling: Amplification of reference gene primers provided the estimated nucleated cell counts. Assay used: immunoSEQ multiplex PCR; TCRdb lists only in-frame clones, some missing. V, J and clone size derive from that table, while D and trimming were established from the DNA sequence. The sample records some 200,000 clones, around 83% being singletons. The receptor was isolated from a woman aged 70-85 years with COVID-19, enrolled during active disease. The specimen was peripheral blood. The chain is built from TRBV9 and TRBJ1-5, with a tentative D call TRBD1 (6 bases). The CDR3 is CASSVRDRRPPYSNQPQHF. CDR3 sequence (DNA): TGTGCCAGCAGCGTGAGAGACAGGAGACCTCCTTATAGCAATCAGCCCCAGCATTTT.